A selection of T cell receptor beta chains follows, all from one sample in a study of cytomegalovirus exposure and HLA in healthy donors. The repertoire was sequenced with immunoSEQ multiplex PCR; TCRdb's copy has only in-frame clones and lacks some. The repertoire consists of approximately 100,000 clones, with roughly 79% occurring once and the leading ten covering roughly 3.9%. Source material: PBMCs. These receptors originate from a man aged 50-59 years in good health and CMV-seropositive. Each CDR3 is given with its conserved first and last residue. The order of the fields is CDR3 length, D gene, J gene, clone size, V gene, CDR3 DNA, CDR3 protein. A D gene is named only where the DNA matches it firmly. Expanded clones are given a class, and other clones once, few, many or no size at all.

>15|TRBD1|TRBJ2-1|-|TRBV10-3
TGTGCCATCAGCGAGGACAGGAGCTCCTACAATGAGCAGTTCTTC
CAISEDRSSYNEQFF
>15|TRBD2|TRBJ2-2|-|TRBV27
TGTGCCAGCAGTCCCGCACTAGCGGGAGGAGGGGAGCTGTTTTTT
CASSPALAGGGELFF
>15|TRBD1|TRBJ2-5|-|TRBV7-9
TGTGCCAGCAGCCAGAGGGGACAGGGGCAAGAGACCCAGTACTTC
CASSQRGQGQETQYF
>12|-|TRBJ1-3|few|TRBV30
TGTGCCTGGAGATCTCCCGGAAACACCATATATTTT
CAWRSPGNTIYF
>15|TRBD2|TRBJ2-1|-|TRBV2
TGTGCCAGCAGGTGGACTAGCGGGAGGGGGGGTGAGCAGTTCTTC
CASRWTSGRGGEQFF
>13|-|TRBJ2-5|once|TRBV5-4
TGTGCCAGCAGCTTGGAATCTCGAGAGACCCAGTACTTC
CASSLESRETQYF
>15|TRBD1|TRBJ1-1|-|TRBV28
TGTGCCAGCAGTCTGACCGGGACAGTGAACACTGAAGCTTTCTTT
CASSLTGTVNTEAFF
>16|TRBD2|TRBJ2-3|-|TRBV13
TGTGCCAGCAGCCCGCTAGCGGGGGGGGACACAGATACGCAGTATTTT
CASSPLAGGDTDTQYF
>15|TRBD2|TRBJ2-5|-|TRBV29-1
TGCAGCGCGAAAACTAGCGGGAGTTCGGTGGAGACCCAGTACTTC
CSAKTSGSSVETQYF
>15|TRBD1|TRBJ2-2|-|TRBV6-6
TGTGCCAGCAGTGGACAGGGATTCGGGGCCGGGGAGCTGTTTTTT
CASSGQGFGAGELFF
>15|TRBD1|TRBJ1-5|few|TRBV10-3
TGTGCCAGCGGCGAGGACAGGGGAGAGGGTCAGCCCCAGCATTTT
CASGEDRGEGQPQHF
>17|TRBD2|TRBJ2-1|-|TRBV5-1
TGCGCCAGCAGCCGCATGATGGCTAGCGGGAGTTACAATGAGCAGTTCTTC
CASSRMMASGSYNEQFF
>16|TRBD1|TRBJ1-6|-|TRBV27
TGTGCCAGCAGTTTATCACAGGGGGGTTCTTATTCACCCCTCCACTTT
CASSLSQGGSYSPLHF
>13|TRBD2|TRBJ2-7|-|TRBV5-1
TGCGCCAGCAGCTTGGGGGGGGGCTACGAGCAGTACTTC
CASSLGGGYEQYF
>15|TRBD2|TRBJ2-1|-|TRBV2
TGTGCCAGCAGGATAGCGGGAGGAGTCTCAAATGAGCAGTTCTTC
CASRIAGGVSNEQFF
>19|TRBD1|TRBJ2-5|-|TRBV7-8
TGTGCCAGCAGCTTAAGGGGTCAGGGGGCGAGAGTTGGACAAGAGACCCAGTACTTC
CASSLRGQGARVGQETQYF
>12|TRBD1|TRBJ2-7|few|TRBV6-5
TGTGCCAGCCGTGACAGGGGCTACGAGCAGTACTTC
CASRDRGYEQYF
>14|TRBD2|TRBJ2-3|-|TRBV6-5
TGTGCCAGCAGGCCCCGACTAGCGGCAGATACGCAGTATTTT
CASRPRLAADTQYF
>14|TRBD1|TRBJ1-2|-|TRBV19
TGTGCCAGTAGCTCCACAGGGGGCAACTATGGCTACACCTTC
CASSSTGGNYGYTF
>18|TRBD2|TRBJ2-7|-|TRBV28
TGTGCCAGCCGCAACGGGGGACTACGCCGAGGGAGCGCCTACGAGCAGTACTTC
CASRNGGLRRGSAYEQYF
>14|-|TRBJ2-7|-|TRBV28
TGTGCCAGCAGGACGGGAGTACCCCCCTACGAGCAGTACTTC
CASRTGVPPYEQYF
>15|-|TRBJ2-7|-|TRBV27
TGTGCCAGCAGTTTATCCTCTACAGGGCCCTACGAGCAGTACTTC
CASSLSSTGPYEQYF
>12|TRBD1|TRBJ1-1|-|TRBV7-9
TGTGCCAGCAGCTTCGGGACAGATGGAGCTTTCTTT
CASSFGTDGAFF
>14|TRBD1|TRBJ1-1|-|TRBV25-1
TGTGCCAGCAGTGAATTTGGGGGACAGGGGATAGCTTTCTTT
CASSEFGGQGIAFF
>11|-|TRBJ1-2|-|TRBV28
TGTGCCGACCGGGGTGACTATGGCTACACCTTC
CADRGDYGYTF
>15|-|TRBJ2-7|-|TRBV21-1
TGTGCCAGCAGCAAACAGGGGAACTTCATGAAAGGGCAGTACTTC
CASSKQGNFMKGQYF
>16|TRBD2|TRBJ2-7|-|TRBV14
TGTGCCAGCAGCCAAGCCGGGGGGGGCAGGACCTACGAGCAGTACTTC
CASSQAGGGRTYEQYF
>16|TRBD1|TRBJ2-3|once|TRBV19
TGTGCCAGTAGTGTGACCGGGACAGGGACAACAGATACGCAGTATTTT
CASSVTGTGTTDTQYF
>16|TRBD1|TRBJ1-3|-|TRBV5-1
TGCGCCAGCAGCACCGCCCAGGGGGTTACTGGAAACACCATATATTTT
CASSTAQGVTGNTIYF
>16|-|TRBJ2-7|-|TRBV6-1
TGTGCCAGCAGTGAAAGGCTTGGACAGAACAGGGACGAGCAGTACTTC
CASSERLGQNRDEQYF
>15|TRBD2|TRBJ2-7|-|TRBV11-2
TGTGCCAGCAGCTTCCAGCGGGAGGGATTCTACGAGCAGTACTTC
CASSFQREGFYEQYF
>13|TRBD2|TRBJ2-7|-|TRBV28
TGTGCCAGCAGTTCAATCCTAGCGGGAGTCGGGTACTTC
CASSSILAGVGYF